Shown below are 7 T cell receptor beta chains from a single sample sequenced in a study of T cells after yellow fever vaccination. TCRdb passed the 5' RACE reads through MiXCR, listing each CDR3 protein once. The profile shows more than 95,000 distinct CDR3 sequences, 7.4% of them singletons. This material consisted of CD4+ T cells sorted from PBMCs, taken around 10 days after the first yellow fever vaccination. These receptors were obtained from a man younger than 30 who received the YFV17D yellow fever vaccine.

This clonotype was seen ten or more times. The rearrangement joins TRBV20-1 to TRBJ2-3; 7 nucleotides agree with TRBD2. The trim removed 3 bases at V and 0 bases at J, leaving 9 bases unmatched. The CDR3 is 16 amino acids. Germline V gene sequence: CDR1 DFQATT, CDR2 SNEGSKA (reference sequence). CDR3 sequence: CSASTTSQQSTDTQYF. As DNA, the CDR3 is TGCAGTGCTAGTACGACTAGCCAACAAAGCACAGATACGCAGTATTTT.

This clonotype was seen many times. This chain links TRBV4-3 with TRBJ1-6; TRBD1 is a possible D gene (6 bases). Looked up from germline, CDR1 is LGHNA and CDR2 is YSLEER. The CDR3 extends over 14 amino acids. Trimming removed 8 bases from V and 9 bases from J, with 17 bases in between. CDR3 loop: CASRERGQGSPLHF. The CDR3 DNA follows: TGCGCCAGCCGAGAGCGGGGGCAGGGTTCACCCCTCCACTTT.

This clonotype has at least ten counts. J is TRBJ1-3 and V is TRBV3-1; D gene uncertain. V was trimmed by 4 bases and J by 8 bases, leaving 6 bases between them. The CDR3 loop spans 11 amino acids. Germline V lookup: CDR1 LGHDT, CDR2 YNNKEL (reference sequence). The CDR3, as DNA: TGTGCCAGCAGCCGGAGTTACACCATATATTTT. It is translated as CASSRSYTIYF.

This clonotype was counted many times. The V and J genes are TRBV5-1 and TRBJ1-5; 7 bases align to TRBD1. Germline-derived CDR1 and CDR2 are SGHRS and YFSETQ. The CDR3 covers 14 residues. The V gene end was trimmed by 2 bases and the J gene end by 5 bases; junction bases not matched to a gene: 4. This CDR3 is CASSFHGTDQPQHF. The CDR3 nucleotides are TGCGCCAGCAGCTTCCACGGGACAGATCAGCCCCAGCATTTT.

At least ten counts were recorded for this clonotype. The J gene is TRBJ2-7, the V gene TRBV18; TRBD2 agrees at 8 bases. CDR1 is KGHSH, CDR2 LQKENI, per germline. J gave up 0 bases and V 6 bases, and 10 bases lay outside the gene matches. This CDR3 is 16 amino acids long. The CDR3 DNA reads as TGTGCCAGCTCTCAATCTGCGGGGGGACTCTCCTACGAGCAGTACGTC. Encoded protein: CASSQSAGGLSYEQYV.

The chain has TRBV4-2 and TRBJ1-2, with a weak D call TRBD1 (5 bases). The V and J ends lost 4 bases and 4 bases respectively, with 10 bases between them. The germline V gene has CDR1 LGHNA and CDR2 YNFKEQ. This CDR3 is built from 13 residues. The CDR3 loop is CASSLGPLYGYTF. The CDR3 DNA reads as TGTGCCAGCAGCCTGGGACCGCTCTATGGCTACACCTTC.

This clonotype occurred many times. The chain recombines TRBV4-1 with TRBJ2-3; 7 nucleotides agree with TRBD1. The junction had 1 base not matched to a gene; V was cut back by 0 bases and J by 1 base. Germline V CDR1 and CDR2: MGHRA, YSYEKL. CDR3 length equals 15 residues. CDR3 sequence: CASSQDDRGTDTQYF. CDR3 DNA sequence: TGCGCCAGCAGCCAAGATGACAGGGGCACAGATACGCAGTATTTT.